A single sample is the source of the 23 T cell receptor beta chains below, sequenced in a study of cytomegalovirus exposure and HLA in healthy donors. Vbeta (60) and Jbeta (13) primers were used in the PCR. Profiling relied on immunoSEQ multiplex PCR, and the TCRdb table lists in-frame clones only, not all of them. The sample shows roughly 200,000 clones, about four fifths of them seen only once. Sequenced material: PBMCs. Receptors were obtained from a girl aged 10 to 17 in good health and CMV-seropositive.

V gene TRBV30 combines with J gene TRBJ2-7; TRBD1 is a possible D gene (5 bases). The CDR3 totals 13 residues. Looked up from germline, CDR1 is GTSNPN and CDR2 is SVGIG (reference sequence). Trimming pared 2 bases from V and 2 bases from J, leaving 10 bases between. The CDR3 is CAWSLDSAYEQYF. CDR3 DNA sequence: TGTGCCTGGAGTCTAGACAGCGCCTACGAGCAGTACTTC.

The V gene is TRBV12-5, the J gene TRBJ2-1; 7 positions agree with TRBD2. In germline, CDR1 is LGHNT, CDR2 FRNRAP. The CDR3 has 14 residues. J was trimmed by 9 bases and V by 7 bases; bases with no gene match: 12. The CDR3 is CASVYGLADAEQFF. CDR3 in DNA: TGTGCTAGTGTATACGGGCTAGCGGACGCTGAGCAGTTCTTC.

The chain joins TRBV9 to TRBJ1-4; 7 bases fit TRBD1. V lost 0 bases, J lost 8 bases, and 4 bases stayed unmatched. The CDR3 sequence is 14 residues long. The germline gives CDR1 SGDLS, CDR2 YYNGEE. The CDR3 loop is CASSVGQGVEKLFF. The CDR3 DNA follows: TGTGCCAGCAGCGTAGGGCAGGGGGTCGAAAAACTGTTTTTT.

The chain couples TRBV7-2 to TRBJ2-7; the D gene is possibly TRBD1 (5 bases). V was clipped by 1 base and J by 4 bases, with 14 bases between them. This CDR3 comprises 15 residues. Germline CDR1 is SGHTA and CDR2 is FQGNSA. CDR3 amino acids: CASSLEGNVLYEQYF. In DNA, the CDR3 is TGTGCCAGCAGCTTAGAGGGGAACGTCCTTTACGAGCAGTACTTC.

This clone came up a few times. CDR3 residues: CASSLTGSGNTIYF. DNA for the CDR3: TGTGCCAGCAGCTTAACAGGATCTGGAAACACCATATATTTT. The chain carries TRBV5-4 and TRBJ1-3, with D perhaps matching TRBD1 (5 bases). CDR1 and CDR2 (germline): SGHNT, YYREEE (reference sequence). The CDR3 runs to 14 residues. V was pared by 2 bases and J by 1 base, with 7 bases between.

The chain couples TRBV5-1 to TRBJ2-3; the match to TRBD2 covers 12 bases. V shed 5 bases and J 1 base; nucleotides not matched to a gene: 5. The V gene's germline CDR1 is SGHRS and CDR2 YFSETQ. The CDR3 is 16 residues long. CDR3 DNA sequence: TGCGCCAGCAGACCTAGCGGGGGGGCTGGCACAGATACGCAGTATTTT. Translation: CASRPSGGAGTDTQYF.

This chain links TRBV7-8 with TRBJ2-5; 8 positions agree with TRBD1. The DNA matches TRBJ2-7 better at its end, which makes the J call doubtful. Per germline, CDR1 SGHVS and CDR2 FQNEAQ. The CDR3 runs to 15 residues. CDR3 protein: CASSPGDRKVYEQYF. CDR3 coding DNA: TGTGCCAGCAGCCCGGGGGACAGGAAGGTCTACGAGCAGTACTTC.

In nucleotides, the CDR3 is TGCGCCAGCAGCCAAGATGACAGGACCGCGGGTGAGCAGTTCTTC. Translating gives CASSQDDRTAGEQFF. The chain uses TRBV4-3 and TRBJ2-1; a possible D gene is TRBD1 (6 bases). Per germline, CDR1 LGHNA and CDR2 YSLEER. V lost 0 bases and J 9 bases, leaving 15 bases between the germline ends. This CDR3 is 15 amino acids long.

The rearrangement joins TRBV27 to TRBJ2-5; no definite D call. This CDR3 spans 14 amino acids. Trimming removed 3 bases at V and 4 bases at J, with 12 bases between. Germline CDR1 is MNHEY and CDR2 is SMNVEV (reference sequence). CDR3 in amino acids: CASSFSGWLETQYF. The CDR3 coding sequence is TGTGCCAGCAGTTTCTCGGGTTGGCTAGAGACCCAGTACTTC.

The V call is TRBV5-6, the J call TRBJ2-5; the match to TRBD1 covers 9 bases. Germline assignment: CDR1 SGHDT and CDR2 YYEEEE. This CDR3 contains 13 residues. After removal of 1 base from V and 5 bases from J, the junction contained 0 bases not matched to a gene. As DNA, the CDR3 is TGTGCCAGCAGCTTGACAGGGGGCGAGACCCAGTACTTC. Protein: CASSLTGGETQYF.

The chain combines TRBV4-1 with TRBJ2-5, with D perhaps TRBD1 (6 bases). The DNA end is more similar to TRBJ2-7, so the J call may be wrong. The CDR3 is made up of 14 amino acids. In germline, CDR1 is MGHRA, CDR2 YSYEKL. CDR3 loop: CASSQTGQAYEQYF. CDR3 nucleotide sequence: TGCGCCAGCAGCCAAACGGGACAAGCCTACGAGCAGTACTTC.

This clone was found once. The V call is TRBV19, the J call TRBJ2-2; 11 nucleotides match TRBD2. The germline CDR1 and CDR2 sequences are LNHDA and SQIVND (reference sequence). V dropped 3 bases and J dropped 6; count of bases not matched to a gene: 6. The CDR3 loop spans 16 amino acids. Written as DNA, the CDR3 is TGTGCCAGTAGTATTCCTAGCGGGGGGCGTCCCGGGGAGCTGTTTTTT. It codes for CASSIPSGGRPGELFF.

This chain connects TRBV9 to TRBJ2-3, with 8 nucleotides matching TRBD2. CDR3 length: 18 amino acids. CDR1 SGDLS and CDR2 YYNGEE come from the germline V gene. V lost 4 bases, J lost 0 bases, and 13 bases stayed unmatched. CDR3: CASSPAFERGTSTDTQYF. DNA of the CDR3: TGTGCCAGCAGCCCAGCCTTTGAGCGGGGGACAAGCACAGATACGCAGTATTTT. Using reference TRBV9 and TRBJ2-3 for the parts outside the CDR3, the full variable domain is DSGVTQTPKHLITATGQRVTLRCSPRSGDLSVYWYQQSLDQGLQFLIQYYNGEERAKGNILERFSAQQFPDLHSELNLSSLELGDSALYFCASSPAFERGTSTDTQYFGPGTRLTVL.

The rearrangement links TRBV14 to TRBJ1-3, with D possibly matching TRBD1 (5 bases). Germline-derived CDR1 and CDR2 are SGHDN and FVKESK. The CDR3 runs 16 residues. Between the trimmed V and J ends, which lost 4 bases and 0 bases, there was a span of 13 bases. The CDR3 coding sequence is TGTGCCAGCAGCCTAGACGGACACCACTCTGGAAACACCATATATTTT. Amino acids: CASSLDGHHSGNTIYF. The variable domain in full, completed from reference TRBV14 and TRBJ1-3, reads EAGVTQFPSHSVIEKGQTVTLRCDPISGHDNLYWYRRVMGKEIKFLLHFVKESKQDESGMPNNRFLAERTGGTYSTLKVQPAELEDSGVYFCASSLDGHHSGNTIYFGEGSWLTVV.

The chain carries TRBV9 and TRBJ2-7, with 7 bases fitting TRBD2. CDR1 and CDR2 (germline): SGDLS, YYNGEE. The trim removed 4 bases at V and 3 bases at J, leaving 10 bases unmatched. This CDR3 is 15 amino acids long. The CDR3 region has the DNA TGTGCCAGCAGCCCCCAACTTGGACTAGACTACGAGCAGTACTTC. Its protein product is CASSPQLGLDYEQYF.

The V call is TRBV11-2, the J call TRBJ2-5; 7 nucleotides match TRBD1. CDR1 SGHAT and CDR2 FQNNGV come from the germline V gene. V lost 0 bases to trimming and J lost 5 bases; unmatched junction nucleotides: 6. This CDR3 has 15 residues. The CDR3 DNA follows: TGTGCCAGCAGCTTAGAACTAGACAGGGCTGAGACCCAGTACTTC. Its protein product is CASSLELDRAETQYF. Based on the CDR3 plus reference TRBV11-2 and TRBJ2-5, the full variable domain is EAGVAQSPRYKIIEKRQSVAFWCNPISGHATLYWYQQILGQGPKLLIQFQNNGVVDDSQLPKDRFSAERLKGVDSTLKIQPAKLEDSAVYLCASSLELDRAETQYFGPGTRLLVL.

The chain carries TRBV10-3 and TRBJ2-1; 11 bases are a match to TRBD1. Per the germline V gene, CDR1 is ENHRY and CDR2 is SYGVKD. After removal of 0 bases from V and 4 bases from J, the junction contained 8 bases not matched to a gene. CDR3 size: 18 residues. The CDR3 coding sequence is TGTGCCATCAGTGAGTCCTCGGGGACAGGGGGGTCGTACAATGAGCAGTTCTTC. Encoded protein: CAISESSGTGGSYNEQFF.

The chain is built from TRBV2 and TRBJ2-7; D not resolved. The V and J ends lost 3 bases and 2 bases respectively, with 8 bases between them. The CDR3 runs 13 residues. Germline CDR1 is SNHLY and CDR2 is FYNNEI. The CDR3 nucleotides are TGTGCCAGCAGTGACCTACAGCCCTACGAGCAGTACTTC. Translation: CASSDLQPYEQYF.

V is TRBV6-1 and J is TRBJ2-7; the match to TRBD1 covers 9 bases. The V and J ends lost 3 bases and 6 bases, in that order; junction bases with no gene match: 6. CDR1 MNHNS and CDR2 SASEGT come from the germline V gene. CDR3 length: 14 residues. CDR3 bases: TGTGCCAGCAGTGATACGGGACAGGGCCTCGAGCAGTACTTC. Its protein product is CASSDTGQGLEQYF.

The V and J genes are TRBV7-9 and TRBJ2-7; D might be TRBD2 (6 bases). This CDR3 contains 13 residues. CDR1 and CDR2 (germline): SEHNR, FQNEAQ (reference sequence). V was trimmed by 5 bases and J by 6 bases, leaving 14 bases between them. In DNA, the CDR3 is TGTGCCAGCAGCGCGGGATTCGTTGGCGAGCAGTACTTC. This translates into CASSAGFVGEQYF.

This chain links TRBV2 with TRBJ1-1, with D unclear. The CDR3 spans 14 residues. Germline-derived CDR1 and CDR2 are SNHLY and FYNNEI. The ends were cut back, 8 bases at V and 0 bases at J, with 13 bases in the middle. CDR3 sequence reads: CASRREGLNTEAFF. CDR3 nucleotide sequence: TGTGCCAGCCGACGAGAGGGCCTGAACACTGAAGCTTTCTTT.

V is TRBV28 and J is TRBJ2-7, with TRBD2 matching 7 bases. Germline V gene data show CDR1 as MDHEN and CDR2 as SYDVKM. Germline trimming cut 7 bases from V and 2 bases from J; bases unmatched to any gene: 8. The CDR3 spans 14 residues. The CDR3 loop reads CASTLGGVTYEQYF. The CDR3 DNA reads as TGTGCCAGCACCTTGGGGGGGGTTACCTACGAGCAGTACTTC.

The CDR3: CASSSGGYTF. The CDR3 DNA is TGTGCCAGCAGCTCCGGTGGCTACACCTTC. The chain links TRBV2 to TRBJ1-2; D not resolved. The CDR3 totals 10 residues. V gave up 6 bases and J gave up 7 bases, with 6 bases separating them. Germline CDR1 reads SNHLY; CDR2 reads FYNNEI.